Each of the 8 T cell receptor beta chains below was sequenced from the same sample in a study of metastatic and nonmetastatic thyroid tumors. There were no patients who had received any treatment before thyroid surgery. TCRdb re-processed the PCR reads through MiXCR. In the table there are just over 70,000 clones, 15% to 20% of which are singletons. Sequencing was performed on blood. The receptor set was obtained from a female donor with papillary thyroid cancer or a benign thyroid nodule (not recorded which). Some clones in this sample may be carry-over from other donors' samples.

This clone was seen repeatedly, ten times or more. This chain links TRBV12-3 or TRBV12-4 with TRBJ1-2; no clear D. This CDR3 comprises 13 residues. V was shortened by 3 bases and J by 8 bases, with 13 bases between the two germline ends. CDR3 bases: TGTGCCAGCAGTTTCACCCCGATCGGAGGCTACACCTTC. Translating gives CASSFTPIGGYTF.

This clone was seen many times. This chain connects TRBV3-1 to TRBJ2-1, with D possibly matching TRBD2 (6 bases). Germline V gives CDR1 LGHDT, CDR2 YNNKEL (reference sequence). This CDR3 region has 14 residues. V lost 7 bases to trimming and J lost 0 bases, with 10 bases between them. The CDR3 bases are TGTGCCAGCACCGCGGGAAACTCCTACAATGAGCAGTTCTTC. It yields the protein CASTAGNSYNEQFF.

The rearrangement joins TRBV30 to TRBJ2-6, with a possible D match to TRBD1 (6 bases). The V end was cut by 5 bases, the J end by 1 base, with 9 bases between. Per the germline V gene, CDR1 is GTSNPN and CDR2 is SVGIG (reference sequence). The CDR3 has 14 residues. The CDR3 spells CAWGTGSGANVLTF. The CDR3 nucleotides read TGTGCCTGGGGAACAGGGTCTGGGGCCAACGTCCTGACTTTC.

This clone was found a few times. V gene TRBV30 combines with J gene TRBJ1-2; D might be TRBD1 (6 bases). Germline CDR1 GTSNPN, CDR2 SVGIG (reference sequence). The CDR3 is 12 amino acids. Trimming removed 7 bases at V and 3 bases at J, with 12 bases between. The CDR3: CAFEGGHYGYTF. The CDR3 nucleotides are TGTGCCTTTGAAGGGGGACACTATGGCTACACCTTC.

A word on this clone: A much larger clone differs by one base, so this may be a read error. This sequence joins TRBV27 and TRBJ2-5; D perhaps matches TRBD2 (7 bases). Germline CDR1 is MNHEY and CDR2 is SMNVEV (reference sequence). V gave up 3 bases and J gave up 5 bases, with 10 bases separating them. The CDR3 sequence is 13 residues long. The CDR3, as DNA: TGTGCCAGCAGTTTGGGGAGGGGGGAGACCCAGTACTTC. Translation: CASSLGRGETQYF.

The chain couples TRBV7-6 to TRBJ1-2, with a tentative D call TRBD1 (6 bases). Trimming removed 1 base from V and 3 bases from J, with 12 bases in between. CDR3 size: 15 residues. Germline V lookup: CDR1 SGHVS, CDR2 FNYEAQ. The CDR3 DNA sequence: TGTGCCAGCAGCTTAGGGGCAGGGGCGGACTATGGCTACACCTTC. Its translation: CASSLGAGADYGYTF.

This clone appeared many times. The genes are TRBV27 and TRBJ1-1, with D possibly matching TRBD1 (5 bases). Germline loops: CDR1 MNHEY, CDR2 SMNVEV (reference sequence). V was cut by 3 bases and J by 4 bases, with 12 bases left in between. CDR3 size: 14 residues. CDR3 sequence reads: CASSFGGIGTEAFF. The CDR3 DNA is TGTGCCAGCAGTTTCGGGGGGATAGGCACTGAAGCTTTCTTT.

This clone was seen a handful of times. A read error may be the cause here, since a much bigger clone is one base away. The chain employs TRBV5-1 and TRBJ2-5; TRBD1 aligns across 12 bases. Germline loops: CDR1 SGHRS, CDR2 YFSETQ. The CDR3 is made up of 18 amino acids. CDR3: CASSSTGTGGRGQETKYF. CDR3 in DNA: TGCGCCAGCAGCTCCACCGGGACAGGGGGCCGGGGGCAAGAGACCAAGTACTTC.